The 20 T cell receptor beta chains below come from one sample, sequenced in a study of blood T cell repertoires in COVID-19. Sequencing was performed with immunoSEQ multiplex PCR; in TCRdb, only in-frame clones are kept and a portion is missing. Of about 99,000 clones in the sample, around 82% were seen once. The material sequenced was peripheral blood. Receptors were obtained from a human donor in a cohort sampled during active or convalescent COVID-19.

The CDR3 DNA reads as TGTGCCAGCAGAACTGGACAGGGGTCTACCTACGAGCAGTACTTC. Its translation is CASRTGQGSTYEQYF. V and J are TRBV6-5 and TRBJ2-7; 9 nucleotides align to TRBD1. Germline trimming cut 6 bases from V and 2 bases from J; bases unmatched to any gene: 8. CDR3 size: 15 residues. CDR1 MNHEY and CDR2 SVGAGI come from the germline V gene.

By sample fraction, this clone is medium-sized. The chain is built from TRBV27 and TRBJ2-7; 7 nucleotides agree with TRBD1. CDR1 is MNHEY, CDR2 SMNVEV, per germline (reference sequence). V shed 6 bases, J shed 2 bases, and the junction held 7 bases outside the gene matches. The CDR3 has 14 amino acids. This chain's CDR3 is CASRRQGPTYEQYF. CDR3 DNA sequence: TGTGCCAGCAGGAGACAGGGCCCAACCTACGAGCAGTACTTC.

The chain combines TRBV10-2 with TRBJ2-1, with a possible D match to TRBD1 (5 bases). Germline V gene sequence: CDR1 WSHSY, CDR2 SAAADI. The CDR3 loop spans 16 amino acids. Trimming shortened V by 3 bases and J by 5 bases, and 17 bases separated the two germline ends. The CDR3 DNA is TGCGCCAGCAGTGATGGATACAGGTTGGGGAACAATGAGCAGTTCTTC. Amino acid sequence: CASSDGYRLGNNEQFF.

This chain links TRBV3-1 (or the pseudogene TRBV3-2) with TRBJ2-2; D gene ambiguous. Germline V CDR1 and CDR2: LGHDT, YNNKEL (reference sequence). With 1 base removed from V and 1 base from J, the gap between germline ends came to 13 bases. The CDR3 consists of 17 residues. The CDR3 loop is CASSQGLSRLNTGELFF. For the CDR3, the DNA is TGTGCCAGCAGCCAAGGCCTCTCCAGATTGAACACCGGGGAGCTGTTTTTT.

This clone was seen a single time. This sequence joins TRBV5-1 and TRBJ2-7; TRBD1 matches at 11 bases. V dropped 4 bases and J dropped 3; count of bases not matched to a gene: 3. Germline-derived CDR1 and CDR2 are SGHRS and YFSETQ. The CDR3 runs to 14 residues. This CDR3 reads CASSGGTGGYEQYF. In nucleotides, the CDR3 is TGCGCCAGCAGCGGCGGGACAGGGGGCTACGAGCAGTACTTC.

This chain links TRBV9 with TRBJ2-2, with D perhaps matching TRBD1 (6 bases). CDR1 SGDLS and CDR2 YYNGEE come from the germline V gene. This CDR3 spans 16 amino acids. The V end was cut by 4 bases, the J end by 2 bases, with 15 bases between. Here the CDR3 DNA reads TGTGCCAGCAGCATCACCGGGACACTCAACACCGGGGAGCTGTTTTTT. Protein: CASSITGTLNTGELFF.

J is TRBJ1-1 and V is TRBV2, with 8 bases that match TRBD1. In germline, CDR1 is SNHLY, CDR2 FYNNEI. V trimming: 5 bases; J trimming: 8 bases; junction bases outside the gene matches: 7. The CDR3 sequence is 13 residues long. In DNA form, the CDR3 reads TGTGCCAGCAGTAAGTCAGGGGGCTTGGAAGCTTTCTTT. It encodes CASSKSGGLEAFF.

The chain uses TRBV12-3 or TRBV12-4 and TRBJ1-6; TRBD1 might be the D (5 bases). The V and J ends lost 3 bases and 5 bases respectively, with 5 bases between them. The CDR3 length is 13 residues. The CDR3 region is CASSLTDNSPLHF. CDR3 DNA sequence: TGTGCCAGCAGTTTGACAGATAATTCACCCCTCCACTTT.

The V and J genes are TRBV7-3 and TRBJ2-7, with D possibly matching TRBD2 (5 bases). V lost 5 bases, J lost 0 bases, and 11 bases lay in between. This CDR3 has 14 amino acids. Per the germline V gene, CDR1 is SGHTA and CDR2 is FQGTGA. CDR3 protein: CASSPGVNSYEQYF. CDR3 DNA: TGTGCCAGCAGCCCCGGGGTAAACTCCTACGAGCAGTACTTC. The full variable domain, completed using reference TRBV7-3 and TRBJ2-7, is GAGVSQTPSNKVTEKGKYVELRCDPISGHTALYWYRQSLGQGPEFLIYFQGTGAADDSGLPNDRFFAVRPEGSVSTLKIQRTERGDSAVYLCASSPGVNSYEQYFGPGTRLTVT.

V usage is TRBV10-3 and J usage is TRBJ1-4, with D hard to call. V was pared by 0 bases and J by 5 bases, with 7 bases between. This CDR3 has 14 amino acids. Germline CDR1 reads ENHRY; CDR2 reads SYGVKD. The CDR3 DNA reads as TGTGCCATCAGTGAGTCCACGGAGAATGAAAAACTGTTTTTT. This encodes CAISESTENEKLFF.

V and J are TRBV19 and TRBJ1-3; D unclear. This CDR3 has 11 residues. Germline CDR1 LNHDA, CDR2 SQIVND (reference sequence). Trimming shortened V by 7 bases and J by 3 bases, and 4 bases separated the two germline ends. The CDR3 region has the DNA TGTGCCAGTACCCTTGGAAACACCATATATTTT. Its translation is CASTLGNTIYF.

This rearrangement joins TRBV19 to TRBJ1-4; 8 nucleotides line up with TRBD1. Germline V gene data show CDR1 as LNHDA and CDR2 as SQIVND (reference sequence). The junction had 4 bases not matched to a gene; V was cut back by 3 bases and J by 7 bases. This CDR3 region has 14 residues. CDR3 loop: CASSILGTGEKLFF. CDR3 nucleotides: TGTGCCAGTAGTATCCTCGGGACAGGTGAAAAACTGTTTTTT.

The J gene is TRBJ1-6, the V gene TRBV4-1, with 12 bases matching TRBD1. CDR1 is MGHRA, CDR2 YSYEKL, per germline. With V trimmed by 2 bases and J by 8 bases, 4 bases remained unmatched. The CDR3 extends over 16 amino acids. The CDR3 DNA is TGCGCCAGCAGCCAACCGGGACAGGGGGCTGATTCACCCCTCCACTTT. It is translated as CASSQPGQGADSPLHF.

The rearrangement uses TRBV9 and TRBJ1-3, with unresolved D. V shed 3 bases and J shed 0 bases, with 7 bases lying between them. The V gene's germline CDR1 is SGDLS and CDR2 YYNGEE. This CDR3 region has 14 residues. The CDR3 sequence: CASSARFSGNTIYF. Here the CDR3 DNA reads TGTGCCAGCAGCGCCCGGTTCTCTGGAAACACCATATATTTT.

This chain joins TRBV6-5 and TRBJ2-7; D gene ambiguous. CDR1 is MNHEY and CDR2 is SVGAGI in the germline V gene. Trimming cost V 7 bases and J 0 bases, with 10 bases left between them. CDR3 length: 13 residues. The CDR3 sequence is CASTGEVSYEQYF. The CDR3 bases are TGTGCCAGCACCGGTGAAGTCTCCTACGAGCAGTACTTC.

This clone has a single count. The rearrangement joins TRBV11-2 to TRBJ2-5; 13 nucleotides agree with TRBD2. V was clipped by 6 bases and J by 7 bases; unmatched bases: 8. Germline CDR1 is SGHAT and CDR2 is FQNNGV. The CDR3 is 15 amino acids. The CDR3: CASSALAGGPATQYF. CDR3 nucleotides: TGTGCCAGCAGTGCACTAGCGGGGGGGCCGGCGACCCAGTACTTC.

The J gene is TRBJ2-7, the V gene TRBV11-2, with 8 bases identical to TRBD1. CDR3 length equals 13 residues. Germline V gene lookup returns CDR1 SGHAT and CDR2 FQNNGV. V trimming: 5 bases; J trimming: 6 bases; junction bases outside the gene matches: 6. The CDR3 region is CASSVGQGSEQYF. The CDR3 coding sequence is TGTGCCAGCAGCGTAGGACAGGGATCCGAGCAGTACTTC.

V is TRBV12-5 and J is TRBJ2-7, with TRBD1 identical over 8 bases. The V gene's germline CDR1 is LGHNT and CDR2 FRNRAP. V shed 6 bases and J 8 bases; nucleotides not matched to a gene: 6. The CDR3 is made up of 12 amino acids. This chain's CDR3 is CASGQDRAQQYF. For the CDR3, the DNA is TGTGCTAGTGGCCAGGACAGGGCCCAGCAGTACTTC.

V usage is TRBV10-1 and J usage is TRBJ2-5; TRBD1 matches at 8 bases. The CDR3 spans 15 residues. Germline V gives CDR1 WNHNN, CDR2 SYGVQD (reference sequence). The V segment lost 3 bases and the J segment 4 bases; nucleotides outside the gene matches: 7. CDR3 protein: CASSDDRGRRETQYF. CDR3 DNA: TGCGCCAGCAGTGACGACAGGGGTAGGCGAGAGACCCAGTACTTC.

The V gene is TRBV12-3 or TRBV12-4, the J gene TRBJ2-1; 7 nucleotides match TRBD1. CDR3 length equals 13 residues. V shed 3 bases, J shed 7 bases, and the junction held 3 bases outside the gene matches. CDR3 in amino acids: CASSLRGQNEQFF. The CDR3 DNA follows: TGTGCCAGCAGTTTGAGGGGGCAGAATGAGCAGTTCTTC.